A single sample gave rise to the 25 T cell receptor beta chains below, sequenced in a study of vaccination effects on CD4 cells after COVID-19 (dated by TCRdb to between 2021 and 2024). Their recognized antigens are unknown. Preparation of the library involved the immunoSEQ multiplex PCR assay. TCRdb retrieved this table from immuneACCESS and kept in-frame rearrangements only. Not all clones are present; in checked studies, unresolved V genes account for under half, and no reason is known for the remainder. For this sample the table gives 30,000 to 45,000 clones, of which around 69% were detected only once. The ten largest clones add up to about a sixth of the sample. The ViraFEST assay stimulated PBMC with viral peptide pools and then used TCR sequencing to identify antigen-specific CD4+ T cell clonotypes by expansion. After about 9 days of culture, CD4+ T cells were isolated with the EasySep CD4+ T cell isolation kit. Convalescent patients had PCR-confirmed SARS-CoV-2 infection between March and December 2020, before Alpha, Beta and Delta variants emerged in the United States.

The input for sequencing was CD4+ T cells from PBMCs cultured with HCoV-NL63 spike peptides, taken before COVID-19 vaccination. The sample's cell subset or site label is to be understood as: HCoV-NL63 spike overlapping peptide pool stimulation. These receptors were obtained from a human donor who had a prior SARS-CoV-2 infection.

This clone was found once. The J gene is TRBJ2-1, the V gene TRBV5-1; TRBD2 matches 11 bases. With V trimmed by 3 bases and J by 1 base, 9 bases remained unmatched. This CDR3 contains 18 residues. In germline, CDR1 is SGHRS, CDR2 YFSETQ. The DNA for the CDR3 is TGCGCCAGCAGCTATATAGCGGGGGGGCCTTCGTCCTACAATGAGCAGTTCTTC. Protein sequence: CASSYIAGGPSSYNEQFF.

This clone has only a few counts. This chain joins TRBV7-3 and TRBJ2-2; D remains ambiguous. The germline CDR1 and CDR2 sequences are SGHTA and FQGTGA. The CDR3 has 16 residues. V was shortened by 1 base and J by 2 bases, with 11 bases between the two germline ends. The CDR3 DNA follows: TGTGCCAGCAGCTTAAATGACGTGAGAAACACCGGGGAGCTGTTTTTT. It translates to CASSLNDVRNTGELFF.

Only one count was recorded for this clone. The chain is built from TRBV21-1 and TRBJ1-5; TRBD1 is the table's D call, not checked against the DNA. TRBV21-1 is an annotated pseudogene. This CDR3 is built from 15 residues. The CDR3 region has the DNA TGTGCCAGCAGTCCACAGGGGGCAGGGTATCAGCCCCAGCATTTT. It specifies CASSPQGAGYQPQHF.

The chain recombines TRBV5-4 with TRBJ1-6; a possible D gene is TRBD1 (6 bases). There are 14 residues in the CDR3. Between the trimmed V and J ends, which lost 4 bases and 4 bases, there was a span of 9 bases. Per the germline V gene, CDR1 is SGHNT and CDR2 is YYREEE (reference sequence). The CDR3 nucleotides are TGTGCCAGCAGCCAACAGGGTTATAATTCACCCCTCCACTTT. Translated: CASSQQGYNSPLHF.

The chain employs TRBV28 and TRBJ2-5; 8 nucleotides align to TRBD1. Germline lookup yields CDR1 MDHEN and CDR2 SYDVKM. The CDR3 has 16 residues. Germline trimming cut 10 bases from V and 5 bases from J; bases unmatched to any gene: 18. CDR3 nucleotide sequence: TGTGCCACCCAACCGTTGGGGACAGGCAGTGGGGAGACCCAGTACTTC. Amino acid sequence: CATQPLGTGSGETQYF.

The chain combines TRBV13 with TRBJ1-2; no reliable D call. CDR1 PRHDT and CDR2 FYEKMQ come from the germline V gene (reference sequence). Trimming removed 2 bases at V and 0 bases at J, with 13 bases between. This CDR3 has 16 amino acids. CDR3 bases: TGTGCCAGCAGCTTATTCTCGCGGGGTACTAACTATGGCTACACCTTC. Amino acid sequence: CASSLFSRGTNYGYTF. The whole variable domain, filled in from reference TRBV13 and TRBJ1-2, reads AAGVIQSPRHLIKEKRETATLKCYPIPRHDTVYWYQQGPGQDPQFLISFYEKMQSDKGSIPDRFSAQQFSDYHSELNMSSLELGDSALYFCASSLFSRGTNYGYTFGSGTRLTVV.

This clone has only one observation. The rearrangement uses TRBV2 and TRBJ2-1; 10 bases are a match to TRBD2. Germline V gene sequence: CDR1 SNHLY, CDR2 FYNNEI. This CDR3 is 14 amino acids long. Germline trimming cut 4 bases from V and 9 bases from J; bases unmatched to any gene: 6. CDR3 protein: CASSVQRGGTEQFF. The CDR3 nucleotides are TGTGCCAGCAGTGTACAGCGGGGGGGCACTGAGCAGTTCTTC. The full variable domain, in which reference TRBV2 and TRBJ2-1 provide the parts outside the CDR3, is EPEVTQTPSHQVTQMGQEVILRCVPISNHLYFYWYRQILGQKVEFLVSFYNNEISEKSEIFDDQFSVERPDGSNFTLKIRSTKLEDSAMYFCASSVQRGGTEQFFGPGTRLTVL.

V is TRBV7-9 and J is TRBJ1-3; weak D call: TRBD1 (6 bases). The CDR3 totals 17 residues. V was cut by 4 bases and J by 6 bases, with 22 bases left in between. Looked up from germline, CDR1 is SEHNR and CDR2 is FQNEAQ (reference sequence). The CDR3 protein is CASSSRRPARGVNTIYF. CDR3 DNA: TGTGCCAGCAGCTCTCGCCGGCCGGCCAGGGGAGTAAACACCATATATTTT.

The gene calls are TRBV6-2 or TRBV6-3 and TRBJ2-6; TRBD1 aligns across 8 bases. Trimming cost V 5 bases and J 0 bases; bases outside gene matches: 9. Germline V lookup: CDR1 MNHEY, CDR2 SVGEGT. The CDR3 loop spans 18 amino acids. In nucleotides, the CDR3 is TGTGCCAGCAGTCACCAGGGGGCGAGTCGCTCTGGGGCCAACGTCCTGACTTTC. Translating gives CASSHQGASRSGANVLTF.

This chain links TRBV5-4 with TRBJ2-7; D tentatively fits TRBD1 or TRBD2 (5 bases each). Germline V gene sequence: CDR1 SGHNT, CDR2 YYREEE (reference sequence). Trimming left V 0 bases short and J 4 bases short, with 11 bases between. The CDR3 has 14 amino acids. CDR3 coding DNA: TGTGCCAGCAGCTTGGGGGGGTCTGGGTACGAGCAGTACTTC. Encoded protein: CASSLGGSGYEQYF. The full variable domain, its missing parts supplied by reference TRBV5-4 and TRBJ2-7, is ETGVTQSPTHLIKTRGQQVTLRCSSQSGHNTVSWYQQALGQGPQFIFQYYREEENGRGNFPPRFSGLQFPNYSSELNVNALELDDSALYLCASSLGGSGYEQYFGPGTRLTVT.

There are a few counts of this clone. V is TRBV5-4 and J is TRBJ1-1, with 7 bases fitting TRBD1. The ends lost 5 bases at V and 6 bases at J; junction bases unmatched: 7. The germline V gene encodes CDR1 SGHNT and CDR2 YYREEE (reference sequence). The CDR3 loop spans 13 amino acids. The CDR3 loop is CASSFGQDSEAFF. The CDR3, as DNA: TGTGCCAGCAGTTTCGGACAGGACTCTGAAGCTTTCTTT.

The chain is built from TRBV5-8 and TRBJ2-7; D is perhaps TRBD2 (5 bases). Trimming stripped 4 bases from V and 6 bases from J, with 11 bases between. This CDR3 contains 12 residues. Germline CDR1 is SGHTS and CDR2 is YDEGEE. Here the CDR3 reads CASSPIRGEQYF. DNA for the CDR3: TGTGCCAGCAGCCCTATACGGGGCGAGCAGTACTTC.

The gene calls are TRBV11-3 and TRBJ2-3; the D gene could be TRBD1 or TRBD2 (5 bases each). V gave up 5 bases and J gave up 2 bases, with 11 bases separating them. This CDR3 spans 14 amino acids. Per germline, CDR1 SGHNT and CDR2 YENEEA. CDR3 in amino acids: CASSEGPTTDTQYF. For the CDR3, the DNA is TGTGCCAGCAGCGAGGGACCGACCACAGATACGCAGTATTTT. The complete variable domain, with remaining parts taken from reference TRBV11-3 and TRBJ2-3, reads EAGVVQSPRYKIIEKKQPVAFWCNPISGHNTLYWYLQNLGQGPELLIRYENEEAVDDSQLPKDRFSAERLKGVDSTLKIQPAELGDSAVYLCASSEGPTTDTQYFGPGTRLTVL.

This clone has a single count. V gene TRBV7-2 combines with J gene TRBJ2-1; a weak D match, TRBD2 (6 bases). Trimming shortened V by 5 bases and J by 2 bases, and 13 bases separated the two germline ends. The CDR3 sequence is 15 residues long. Germline CDR1 and CDR2: SGHTA and FQGNSA. Here the CDR3 reads CASSAPPGAYNEQFF. In DNA, the CDR3 is TGTGCCAGCAGCGCCCCCCCGGGGGCCTACAATGAGCAGTTCTTC.

The rearrangement joins TRBV7-2 to TRBJ2-1; 10 nucleotides line up with TRBD2. This CDR3 is built from 17 residues. Looked up from germline, CDR1 is SGHTA and CDR2 is FQGNSA. Trimming took 2 bases from V and 6 from J; bases not matched to a gene: 10. The CDR3 bases are TGTGCCAGCAGCTTATACATGGCTAGCGGGAGTAGCAATGAGCAGTTCTTC. It is translated as CASSLYMASGSSNEQFF.

This clone appeared a few times. The chain carries TRBV6-6 and TRBJ1-2, with a weak D call TRBD1 (6 bases). Germline loops: CDR1 MNHNY, CDR2 SVGAGI (reference sequence). Deletions cut 10 bases from V and 0 bases from J, with 15 bases between. This CDR3 has 14 residues. CDR3 protein: CATKTQGSNYGYTF. For the CDR3, the DNA is TGTGCCACCAAAACACAGGGTTCTAACTATGGCTACACCTTC.

V and J are TRBV7-2 and TRBJ2-7; 9 bases agree with TRBD1. Germline V gives CDR1 SGHTA, CDR2 FQGNSA. There are 15 residues in the CDR3. V lost 5 bases to trimming and J lost 1 base; unmatched junction nucleotides: 6. The CDR3 protein is CASSGDRATSYEQYF. Written as DNA, the CDR3 is TGTGCCAGCAGCGGGGACAGGGCTACGTCCTACGAGCAGTACTTC.

V is TRBV10-3 and J is TRBJ1-2, with TRBD1 identical over 7 bases. The CDR3 extends over 15 amino acids. Germline V gene data show CDR1 as ENHRY and CDR2 as SYGVKD. Losses at the gene ends were 8 bases for V and 0 bases for J; bases not matched to a gene: 9. The CDR3 loop is CAIAQGERANYGYTF. For the CDR3, the DNA is TGTGCCATCGCGCAGGGGGAAAGGGCTAACTATGGCTACACCTTC.

J is TRBJ2-7 and V is TRBV30; 7 bases are shared with TRBD2. This CDR3 spans 15 amino acids. Trimming cost V 4 bases and J 4 bases; bases outside gene matches: 13. CDR1 is GTSNPN, CDR2 SVGIG, per germline (reference sequence). The CDR3 nucleotides are TGTGCCTGGAACAAACGGGCTAGCGGAATATACGAGCAGTACTTC. Translation gives CAWNKRASGIYEQYF.

The V gene is TRBV29-1, the J gene TRBJ2-1; perhaps TRBD1 as D (5 bases). V shed 0 bases and J shed 4 bases, with 19 bases lying between them. The germline gives CDR1 SQVTM, CDR2 ANQGSEA. The CDR3 spans 17 residues. CDR3: CSVEDFYGPREYNEQFF. CDR3 nucleotides: TGCAGCGTTGAAGATTTTTACGGGCCCAGGGAATACAATGAGCAGTTCTTC.

This chain links TRBV15 with TRBJ2-2, with 9 nucleotides matching TRBD1. With V trimmed by 0 bases and J by 7 bases, 6 bases remained unmatched. The CDR3 runs 16 residues. Germline V CDR1 and CDR2: LNHNV, YYDKDF (reference sequence). The DNA for the CDR3 is TGTGCCACCAGCAGAGATTTCGGACAGGGGTACGGGGAGCTGTTTTTT. Protein sequence: CATSRDFGQGYGELFF.

This chain connects TRBV7-2 to TRBJ1-3, with D perhaps matching TRBD1 (5 bases). The CDR3 is 14 residues long. Germline V gives CDR1 SGHTA, CDR2 FQGNSA. The V and J ends lost 5 bases and 0 bases respectively, with 8 bases between them. The CDR3 nucleotides read TGTGCCAGCAGCGGCGGGGCCTCTGGAAACACCATATATTTT. Its translation: CASSGGASGNTIYF.

This clone has a single count. CDR3: CASSVRGGIETQYF. The CDR3 nucleotides read TGTGCCAGCAGTGTCCGGGGGGGCATCGAGACCCAGTACTTC. The chain links TRBV2 to TRBJ2-5; the match to TRBD2 covers 8 bases. Germline V gene lookup returns CDR1 SNHLY and CDR2 FYNNEI. The CDR3 runs to 14 residues. The J segment lost 5 bases and the V segment lost 4 bases, leaving 6 bases of the junction unmatched. The full variable domain, completed using reference TRBV2 and TRBJ2-5, is EPEVTQTPSHQVTQMGQEVILRCVPISNHLYFYWYRQILGQKVEFLVSFYNNEISEKSEIFDDQFSVERPDGSNFTLKIRSTKLEDSAMYFCASSVRGGIETQYFGPGTRLLVL.

This clone was counted between two and nine times. The chain couples TRBV2 to TRBJ2-2; 9 positions match TRBD2. Germline V CDR1 and CDR2: SNHLY, FYNNEI. Trimming cost V 1 base and J 1 base; bases outside gene matches: 7. The CDR3 totals 18 residues. The CDR3 coding sequence is TGTGCCAGCAGTGAAGGGGTGTTAGCGGGGGAGAACACCGGGGAGCTGTTTTTT. This sequence encodes CASSEGVLAGENTGELFF. Based on the CDR3 plus reference TRBV2 and TRBJ2-2, the full variable domain is EPEVTQTPSHQVTQMGQEVILRCVPISNHLYFYWYRQILGQKVEFLVSFYNNEISEKSEIFDDQFSVERPDGSNFTLKIRSTKLEDSAMYFCASSEGVLAGENTGELFFGEGSRLTVL.

This clone has only a few counts. The chain employs TRBV9 and TRBJ2-7, with a possible D match to TRBD2 (5 bases). This CDR3 spans 14 amino acids. Trimming stripped 0 bases from V and 3 bases from J, with 10 bases between. The V gene's germline CDR1 is SGDLS and CDR2 YYNGEE. This CDR3 reads CASSVEPGNYEQYF. The CDR3 region has the DNA TGTGCCAGCAGCGTAGAGCCGGGAAACTACGAGCAGTACTTC.